This TCR beta chain came from a study of blood T cell repertoires in COVID-19. Turning to the study itself: Sources were T cells, B-cell-depleted T cells, or PBMCs; the material itself was cDNA or gDNA.

Trimming took 5 bases from V and 0 from J, leaving 13 bases between them. The CDR3 consists of 15 residues. CDR1 is SGHVS and CDR2 is FQNEAQ in the germline V gene. The method was immunoSEQ multiplex PCR; TCRdb's version includes in-frame clones alone and lacks a portion of them. The data contain approximately 150,000 clones, around 81% of them singletons. This chain links TRBV7-8 with TRBJ1-2; D remains ambiguous. The TCR originated in a human donor in a cohort sampled during active COVID-19. Specimen: peripheral blood. The CDR3 bases are TGTGCCAGCAGCCCTCCGGGGTTAGCTAACTATGGCTACACCTTC. This sequence encodes CASSPPGLANYGYTF.